Shown below are 9 T cell receptor beta chains from a single sample sequenced in a study of T cells in Graves' hyperthyroidism and ophthalmopathy. The source material, RNA transcripts, was used to amplify TCR beta CDR3 regions. An initial round of RT-PCR targeting the TCR CDR3 relied on the HTBI primer set. TCRdb reanalysed the multiplex PCR reads using MiXCR and keeps one entry per CDR3 protein. The data contain hundreds of thousands of distinct CDR3 sequences, 38% of them seen just once; the ten biggest clones take up approximately 8.7%. The sequencing input was blood. These receptors were taken from a man between 18 and 29 years old with Graves' hyperthyroidism.

This clonotype was observed many times. V and J are TRBV9 and TRBJ2-2, with D hard to call. V lost 0 bases, J lost 5 bases, and 5 bases lay in between. The CDR3 spans 13 residues. CDR1 SGDLS and CDR2 YYNGEE come from the germline V gene. The CDR3 region is CASSVEPTGELFF. In DNA, the CDR3 is TGTGCCAGCAGCGTAGAACCTACCGGGGAGCTGTTTTTT.

The J gene is TRBJ2-7, the V gene TRBV20-1; D perhaps matches TRBD1 (6 bases). The V end lost 0 bases, the J end lost 5 bases, and 14 bases lay between the germline ends. The CDR3 loop spans 14 amino acids. Per germline, CDR1 DFQATT and CDR2 SNEGSKA (reference sequence). The DNA of the CDR3 is TGCAGTGCTAGAGACATCGACAGGAACCACGAGCAGTACTTC. Translation gives CSARDIDRNHEQYF.

This clonotype was observed at least ten times. V is TRBV10-2 and J is TRBJ2-7, with 7 bases lining up with TRBD2. Losses at the gene ends were 6 bases for V and 3 bases for J; bases not matched to a gene: 5. The CDR3 is 13 residues long. From germline, CDR1 is WSHSY and CDR2 SAAADI. CDR3 nucleotides: TGCGCCAGCAGAAGCGGGGTGAACTACGAGCAGTACTTC. This sequence encodes CASRSGVNYEQYF.

The genes are TRBV7-2 and TRBJ2-7, with D unresolved. There are 14 residues in the CDR3. Trimming shortened V by 6 bases and J by 3 bases, and 15 bases separated the two germline ends. Germline V gene data show CDR1 as SGHTA and CDR2 as FQGNSA. The CDR3 protein is CASSLAGPLYEQYF. In DNA, the CDR3 is TGTGCCAGCAGTCTGGCAGGCCCCCTCTACGAGCAGTACTTC.

This clonotype was recorded a few times. The gene calls are TRBV19 and TRBJ1-1, with TRBD1 as a possible D gene (5 bases). Germline CDR1 is LNHDA and CDR2 is SQIVND (reference sequence). There are 16 residues in the CDR3. V was pared by 4 bases and J by 2 bases, with 17 bases between. Here the CDR3 reads CASSTLDITLNTEAFF. The DNA for the CDR3 is TGTGCCAGTAGTACCTTGGACATCACCCTAAACACTGAAGCTTTCTTT.

This clonotype showed up many times. The J gene is TRBJ1-4, the V gene TRBV2; no clear D. Germline V lookup: CDR1 SNHLY, CDR2 FYNNEI. This CDR3 region has 14 residues. Deletions cut 4 bases from V and 4 bases from J, with 10 bases between. CDR3 sequence reads: CASSAQALNEKLFF. In nucleotides, the CDR3 is TGTGCCAGCAGTGCCCAGGCCCTTAATGAAAAACTGTTTTTT.

The chain joins TRBV11-1 to TRBJ2-5; TRBD1 matches at 7 bases. CDR3 length: 17 amino acids. V dropped 5 bases and J dropped 5; count of bases not matched to a gene: 17. The germline gives CDR1 SGHAT, CDR2 FQDESV (reference sequence). DNA of the CDR3: TGTGCCAGCAGCGTCAGCGAAGTAACAGGGGTGGGGGAGACCCAGTACTTC. Its protein product is CASSVSEVTGVGETQYF.

The chain joins TRBV7-3 to TRBJ2-7; a weak D match, TRBD1 (5 bases). V dropped 3 bases and J dropped 3 bases, with 21 bases sitting between them. CDR1 SGHTA and CDR2 FQGTGA come from the germline V gene. The CDR3 runs 17 residues. In nucleotides, the CDR3 is TGTGCCAGCAGCTTCCTTAGGAGTAGACAGTGCTGCTACGAGCAGTACTTC. This codes for CASSFLRSRQCCYEQYF. The variable domain in full, with the rest retrieved from reference TRBV7-3 and TRBJ2-7, is GAGVSQTPSNKVTEKGKYVELRCDPISGHTALYWYRQSLGQGPEFLIYFQGTGAADDSGLPNDRFFAVRPEGSVSTLKIQRTERGDSAVYLCASSFLRSRQCCYEQYFGPGTRLTVT.

The chain links TRBV2 to TRBJ1-6; 7 bases fit TRBD1. This CDR3 is built from 13 residues. The germline V gene has CDR1 SNHLY and CDR2 FYNNEI. Unmatched junction bases numbered 2, after V lost 5 bases and J lost 7 bases. CDR3 residues: CASSRGPNSPLHF. Here the CDR3 DNA reads TGTGCCAGCAGTAGGGGGCCGAATTCACCCCTCCACTTT.